This TCR beta chain stems from a study of T-cell reconstitution after alpha-beta-depleted transplantation in children. Study-level results: From surviving recipient T cells and thymic progenitors came the high day-60 TCRbeta diversity observed in some patients. T-cell counts and diversity at one year post-transplant came mainly from newly produced T cells. Expanded graft clones numbering several hundred reportedly gave rise to alpha-beta T cells about two months after transplant.

This clonotype appeared a few times. Its antigen is undetermined. Unique molecular identifiers featured in how the TCRbeta library was prepared. TCRdb fed the PCR reads into MiXCR, producing one record per CDR3 protein. The profile covers hundreds of thousands of distinct CDR3 sequences, with about a sixth appearing a single time and around 43% taken by the ten largest. CDR1 and CDR2 (germline): MNHNS, SASEGT. The CDR3 contains 14 residues. The V end lost 5 bases, the J end lost 2 bases, and 11 bases lay between the germline ends. The TCR originated in a male patient between 2 and 15 years old who had a stem cell transplant for acute lymphoblastic leukemia, so the T cells may come from the graft donor. The V and J genes are TRBV6-1 and TRBJ2-3; D gene uncertain. Sequences were derived from PBMCs, mostly from graft donor cells, sampled 360 days after TCRalphabeta/CD19-depleted stem cell transplant. CDR3 bases: TGTGCCAGCAGTCGGCCCGGAGTCACAGATACGCAGTATTTT. Encoded protein: CASSRPGVTDTQYF.